These 15 T cell receptor beta chains originate from one sample sequenced in a study of human T cells and chemical hapten exposure. Time point given: patch test 2, 6 weeks after DPC sensitization. Noted treatment: therapeutic diphenylcyclopropenone sensitization with weekly scalp DPC. TCRdb re-called the RACE reads with MiXCR, one entry per CDR3 protein. The sample contains 140,000 or so distinct CDR3 sequences, 12% of which appear only once. The source material was whole blood, sampled in connection with sensitization to the hapten diphenylcyclopropenone (DPC). The receptors stem from a woman between 45 and 60 years old with alopecia areata. Some clones in this sample may be carry-over from other donors' samples.

Many counts were recorded for this clonotype. The chain carries TRBV10-1 and TRBJ2-1; D is ambiguous. This CDR3 has 14 amino acids. Germline V CDR1 and CDR2: WNHNN, SYGVQD (reference sequence). V gave up 2 bases and J gave up 3 bases, with 8 bases separating them. The CDR3 protein is CASSERRLYNEQFF. As DNA, the CDR3 is TGCGCCAGCAGTGAGAGAAGACTCTACAATGAGCAGTTCTTC.

This rearrangement joins TRBV6-6 to TRBJ2-7, with D perhaps matching TRBD2 (5 bases). Trimming cost V 5 bases and J 1 base, with 9 bases left between them. The CDR3 contains 13 residues. Germline loops: CDR1 MNHNY, CDR2 SVGAGI (reference sequence). DNA of the CDR3: TGTGCCAGCAGTCAGACTAATTCCTACGAGCAGTACTTC. Translating it yields CASSQTNSYEQYF.

This clonotype appeared many times. This chain links TRBV6-2 or TRBV6-3 with TRBJ2-1; 7 positions match TRBD2. The germline gives CDR1 MNHEY, CDR2 SVGEGT. This CDR3 spans 14 amino acids. V shed 6 bases, J shed 9 bases, and the junction held 11 bases outside the gene matches. For the CDR3, the DNA is TGTGCCAGCAGACCAGGCGGGAGTCTCGCTGAGCAGTTCTTC. Translation: CASRPGGSLAEQFF.

Ten or more counts support this clonotype. CDR3 DNA sequence: TGTGCCAGCAGCTATGCCCTAGCGGGAGTTCCTCGGGGGCACACAGATACGCAGTATTTT. It translates to CASSYALAGVPRGHTDTQYF. The V gene is TRBV11-2, the J gene TRBJ2-3, with 10 nucleotides matching TRBD2. The V gene's germline CDR1 is SGHAT and CDR2 FQNNGV. This CDR3 is built from 20 residues. The J segment lost 2 bases and the V segment lost 4 bases, leaving 18 bases of the junction unmatched.

This clonotype was seen a handful of times. The chain carries TRBV19 and TRBJ2-2, with D unclear. Germline V gives CDR1 LNHDA, CDR2 SQIVND (reference sequence). V lost 7 bases and J lost 7, with 16 bases in between. The CDR3 runs to 14 residues. This CDR3 is CASTSMSGLGELFF. The CDR3 DNA is TGTGCCAGTACAAGTATGAGTGGTCTCGGGGAGCTGTTTTTT. The variable domain in full, completed from reference TRBV19 and TRBJ2-2, reads DGGITQSPKYLFRKEGQNVTLSCEQNLNHDAMYWYRQDPGQGLRLIYYSQIVNDFQKGDIAEGYSVSREKKESFPLTVTSAQKNPTAFYLCASTSMSGLGELFFGEGSRLTVL.

The sample holds many counts of this clonotype. V gene TRBV28 combines with J gene TRBJ1-1, with TRBD1 matching 8 bases. Per germline, CDR1 MDHEN and CDR2 SYDVKM. The CDR3 runs 14 residues. V was pared by 6 bases and J by 8 bases, with 11 bases of the junction left unmatched. In DNA, the CDR3 is TGTGCCAGCAGCTACCCTGGGACAGGATCGGAAGCTTTCTTT. Translation gives CASSYPGTGSEAFF.

In this sample, this clonotype turned up many times. The chain couples TRBV7-8 to TRBJ2-4; D gene ambiguous. Between the trimmed V and J ends, which lost 1 base and 2 bases, there was a span of 12 bases. CDR3 length: 16 residues. Looked up from germline, CDR1 is SGHVS and CDR2 is FQNEAQ. CDR3 residues: CASSLEGGQSKNIQYF. The CDR3 region has the DNA TGTGCCAGCAGCTTAGAGGGTGGGCAGTCCAAAAACATTCAGTACTTC.

The J gene is TRBJ1-5, the V gene TRBV28; perhaps TRBD1 as D (5 bases). CDR1 is MDHEN and CDR2 is SYDVKM in the germline V gene. V gave up 6 bases and J gave up 7 bases, with 10 bases separating them. The CDR3 runs 12 residues. Here the CDR3 DNA reads TGTGCCAGCAGCGCAGGGAAACAGCCCCAGCATTTT. It specifies CASSAGKQPQHF.

The CDR3 protein is CASRATGVGETQYF. The CDR3 coding sequence is TGTGCCAGCAGAGCGACAGGGGTTGGAGAGACCCAGTACTTC. The chain is built from TRBV6-5 and TRBJ2-5, with 8 bases matching TRBD1. The CDR3 contains 14 residues. Germline CDR1 and CDR2: MNHEY and SVGAGI. The junction had 7 bases not matched to a gene; V was cut back by 6 bases and J by 4 bases.

This chain uses TRBV29-1 with TRBJ1-3; D is possibly TRBD1 (6 bases). Germline CDR1 and CDR2: SQVTM and ANQGSEA. The CDR3 has 14 residues. V shed 6 bases and J shed 1 base, with 13 bases lying between them. The chain's CDR3 is CSVKGTKSGNTIYF. For the CDR3, the DNA is TGCAGCGTCAAAGGGACAAAGTCTGGAAACACCATATATTTT.

This clonotype turned up a few times. This chain uses TRBV24-1 with TRBJ2-1; TRBD2 might be the D (5 bases). The V gene lost 2 bases and the J gene lost 2 bases, with 12 bases spanning the gap. Germline V lookup: CDR1 KGHDR, CDR2 SFDVKD. This CDR3 spans 16 amino acids. The CDR3 DNA reads as TGTGCCACCAGTGATTCCGCGGGCATACCCTACAATGAGCAGTTCTTC. Translated: CATSDSAGIPYNEQFF.

The CDR3 DNA is TGTGCCAGCAGTTTTGGGGGGGACTACCGAAGGACCCAGTACTTC. Translated, it gives CASSFGGDYRRTQYF. The genes are TRBV28 and TRBJ2-5, with 7 bases that match TRBD2. The CDR3 has 15 residues. Germline lookup yields CDR1 MDHEN and CDR2 SYDVKM. V gave up 3 bases and J gave up 7 bases; unmatched junction bases: 11.

In its sample, this clonotype was seen a few times. V usage is TRBV20-1 and J usage is TRBJ1-5; D not resolved. The CDR3 sequence is 15 residues long. Germline-derived CDR1 and CDR2 are DFQATT and SNEGSKA (reference sequence). Trimming cost V 6 bases and J 0 bases, with 15 bases left between them. CDR3 sequence reads: CSANPGEGSNQPQHF. The CDR3 DNA is TGCAGTGCCAACCCCGGGGAAGGTAGCAATCAGCCCCAGCATTTT.

This clonotype was seen a few times. This chain connects TRBV11-2 to TRBJ1-5; 9 nucleotides agree with TRBD1. The CDR3 extends over 15 amino acids. CDR1 is SGHAT, CDR2 FQNNGV, per germline. Trimming cost V 5 bases and J 1 base; bases outside gene matches: 3. The DNA for the CDR3 is TGTGCCAGCAGCCAAGACAGGGGGAGCAATCAGCCCCAGCATTTT. Amino acids: CASSQDRGSNQPQHF.

This chain connects TRBV9 to TRBJ2-3; TRBD2 matches 9 bases. Looked up from germline, CDR1 is SGDLS and CDR2 is YYNGEE. V dropped 1 base and J dropped 4; count of bases not matched to a gene: 10. The CDR3 totals 17 residues. As DNA, the CDR3 is TGTGCCAGCAGCGTAAGTCAGCGGGAGGATCGAGCAGATACGCAGTATTTT. It yields the protein CASSVSQREDRADTQYF.